This TCR beta chain emerged from a study of blood T cell repertoires in COVID-19. For the study at large: Acute and convalescent COVID-19 specimens originated in the United States, Italy and Spain. The analysed material was cDNA or gDNA that came from T cells, B-cell-depleted T cells, or PBMCs.

Authors' processing steps: Estimation of nucleated cell counts relied on the amplification of reference gene primers. Assay used: immunoSEQ multiplex PCR; TCRdb lists only in-frame clones, some missing. V, J and clone size are those of that table, while D and trimming were read from the DNA. The sample has some 65,000 clones, 74% seen once. This clone was seen ten or more times. This TCR was recovered from a woman older than 75 with acute or convalescent COVID-19. Sequencing was carried out using peripheral blood.

The CDR3 here is CASSAQVYAEAFF. CDR3 sequence (DNA): TGTGCCAGCAGCGCCCAGGTATACGCTGAAGCTTTCTTT. The chain couples TRBV7-2 to TRBJ1-1, with D hard to call. Trimming took 5 bases from V and 6 from J, leaving 13 bases between them. CDR1 and CDR2 (germline): SGHTA, FQGNSA. The CDR3 runs 13 residues.